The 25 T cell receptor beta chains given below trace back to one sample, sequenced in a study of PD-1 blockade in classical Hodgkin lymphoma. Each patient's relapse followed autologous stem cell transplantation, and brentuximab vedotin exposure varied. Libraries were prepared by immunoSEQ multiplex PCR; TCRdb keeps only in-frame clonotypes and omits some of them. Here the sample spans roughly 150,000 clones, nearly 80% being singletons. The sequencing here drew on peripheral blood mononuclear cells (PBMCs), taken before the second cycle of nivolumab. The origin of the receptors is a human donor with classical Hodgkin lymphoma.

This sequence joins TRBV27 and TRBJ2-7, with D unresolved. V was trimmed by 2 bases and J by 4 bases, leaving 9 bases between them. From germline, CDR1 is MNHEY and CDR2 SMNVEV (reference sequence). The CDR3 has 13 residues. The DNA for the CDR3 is TGTGCCAGCAGTTTAAATGTGTTTTACGAGCAGTACTTC. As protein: CASSLNVFYEQYF.

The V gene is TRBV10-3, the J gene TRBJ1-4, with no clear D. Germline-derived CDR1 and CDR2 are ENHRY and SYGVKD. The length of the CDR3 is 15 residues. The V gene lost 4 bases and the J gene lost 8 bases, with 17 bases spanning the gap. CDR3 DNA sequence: TGTGCCATCAGTGCCCCGGGAAGCGGGGAGGAAAAACTGTTTTTT. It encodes CAISAPGSGEEKLFF.

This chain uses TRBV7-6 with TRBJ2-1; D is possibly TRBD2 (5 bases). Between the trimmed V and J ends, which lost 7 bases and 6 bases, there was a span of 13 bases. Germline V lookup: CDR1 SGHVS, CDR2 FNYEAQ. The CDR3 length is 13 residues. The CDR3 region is CASNRGISNEQFF. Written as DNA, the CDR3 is TGTGCCAGCAATCGGGGAATCTCCAATGAGCAGTTCTTC.

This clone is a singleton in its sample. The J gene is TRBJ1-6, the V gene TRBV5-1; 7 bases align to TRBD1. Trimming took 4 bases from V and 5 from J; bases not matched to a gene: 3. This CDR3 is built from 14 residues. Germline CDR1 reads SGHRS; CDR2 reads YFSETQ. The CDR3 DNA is TGCGCCAGCAGCCCCGACAGGGATAATTCACCCCTCCACTTT. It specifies CASSPDRDNSPLHF.

The CDR3 spells CASSFGQGAPNEKLFF. As DNA, the CDR3 is TGTGCCAGCAGCTTCGGACAGGGGGCTCCTAATGAAAAACTGTTTTTT. This chain links TRBV9 with TRBJ1-4, with 11 bases matching TRBD1. The CDR3 length is 16 residues. Germline CDR1 and CDR2: SGDLS and YYNGEE. V lost 4 bases, J lost 3 bases, and 5 bases stayed unmatched.

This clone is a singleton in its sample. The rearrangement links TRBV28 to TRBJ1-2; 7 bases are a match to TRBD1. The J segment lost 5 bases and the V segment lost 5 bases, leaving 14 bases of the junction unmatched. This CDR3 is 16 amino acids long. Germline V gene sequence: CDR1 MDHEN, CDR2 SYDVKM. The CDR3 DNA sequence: TGTGCCAGCAGTCCACCCTTAGACAGGGTAAGGTATGGCTACACCTTC. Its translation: CASSPPLDRVRYGYTF.

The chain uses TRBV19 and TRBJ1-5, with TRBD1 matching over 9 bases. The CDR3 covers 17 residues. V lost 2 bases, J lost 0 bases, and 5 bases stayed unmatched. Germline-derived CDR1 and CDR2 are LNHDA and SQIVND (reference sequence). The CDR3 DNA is TGTGCCAGTAGTATAAGGGGACAGGGAGGTAGCAATCAGCCCCAGCATTTT. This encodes CASSIRGQGGSNQPQHF.

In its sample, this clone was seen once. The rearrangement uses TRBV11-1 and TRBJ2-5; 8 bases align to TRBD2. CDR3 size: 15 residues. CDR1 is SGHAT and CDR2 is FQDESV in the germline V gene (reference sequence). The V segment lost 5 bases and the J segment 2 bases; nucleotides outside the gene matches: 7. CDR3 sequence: CASSHSGETQETQYF. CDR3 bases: TGTGCCAGCAGCCATAGCGGGGAAACACAAGAGACCCAGTACTTC.

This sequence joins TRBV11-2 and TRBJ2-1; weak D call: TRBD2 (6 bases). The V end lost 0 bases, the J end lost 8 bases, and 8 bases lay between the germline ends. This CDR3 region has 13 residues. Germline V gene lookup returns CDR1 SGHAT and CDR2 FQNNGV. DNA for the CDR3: TGTGCCAGCAGCTTAGAACTAGCTGATGAGCAGTTCTTC. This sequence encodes CASSLELADEQFF. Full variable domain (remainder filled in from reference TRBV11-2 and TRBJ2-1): EAGVAQSPRYKIIEKRQSVAFWCNPISGHATLYWYQQILGQGPKLLIQFQNNGVVDDSQLPKDRFSAERLKGVDSTLKIQPAKLEDSAVYLCASSLELADEQFFGPGTRLTVL.

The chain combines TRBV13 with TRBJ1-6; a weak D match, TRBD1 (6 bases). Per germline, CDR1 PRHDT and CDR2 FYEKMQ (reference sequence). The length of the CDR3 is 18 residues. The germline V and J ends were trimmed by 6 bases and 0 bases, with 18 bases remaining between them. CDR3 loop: CASRDRGQRSSYNSPLHF. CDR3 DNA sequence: TGTGCCAGCAGGGACCGGGGGCAGAGGAGCTCCTATAATTCACCCCTCCACTTT.

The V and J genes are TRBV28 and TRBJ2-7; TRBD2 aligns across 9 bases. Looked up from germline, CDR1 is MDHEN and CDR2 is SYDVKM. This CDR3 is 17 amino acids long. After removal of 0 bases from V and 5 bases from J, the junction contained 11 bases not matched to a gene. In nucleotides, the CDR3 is TGTGCCAGCAGTTTATGGACACCTTGGTCTAGCGGGGACGAGCAGTACTTC. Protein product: CASSLWTPWSSGDEQYF.

The CDR3, as DNA: TGTGCCAGTAGTATAGGAGGCAGGGATGCAGATACGCAGTATTTT. This encodes CASSIGGRDADTQYF. This chain links TRBV19 with TRBJ2-3; possible D gene TRBD1, 5 bases. Trimming left V 1 base short and J 4 bases short, with 12 bases between. The CDR3 consists of 15 residues. CDR1 LNHDA and CDR2 SQIVND come from the germline V gene (reference sequence).

CDR3 DNA: TGTGCCAGCAGCTTCCCGTATCTTTATGGCTACACCTTC. Its translation is CASSFPYLYGYTF. The chain recombines TRBV7-8 with TRBJ1-2; D ambiguous. V gave up 3 bases and J gave up 5 bases, with 10 bases separating them. CDR1 is SGHVS and CDR2 is FQNEAQ in the germline V gene. The CDR3 is 13 residues long.

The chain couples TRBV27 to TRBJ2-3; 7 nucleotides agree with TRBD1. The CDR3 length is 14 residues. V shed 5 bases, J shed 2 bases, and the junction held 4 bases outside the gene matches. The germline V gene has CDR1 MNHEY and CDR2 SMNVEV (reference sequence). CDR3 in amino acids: CASSLTGYTDTQYF. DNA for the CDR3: TGTGCCAGCAGTCTGACAGGGTACACAGATACGCAGTATTTT.

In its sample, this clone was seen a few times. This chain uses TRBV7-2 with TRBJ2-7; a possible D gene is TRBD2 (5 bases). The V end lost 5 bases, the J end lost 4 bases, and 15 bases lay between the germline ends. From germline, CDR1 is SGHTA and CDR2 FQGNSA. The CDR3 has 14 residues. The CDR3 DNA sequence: TGTGCCAGCAGCCTGTTTCGAGGGAGATACGAGCAGTACTTC. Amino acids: CASSLFRGRYEQYF.

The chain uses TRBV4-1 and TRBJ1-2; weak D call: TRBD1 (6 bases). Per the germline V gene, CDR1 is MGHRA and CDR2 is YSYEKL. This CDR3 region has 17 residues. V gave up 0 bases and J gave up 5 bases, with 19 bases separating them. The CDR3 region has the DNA TGCGCCAGCAGCCAAGATCTGGAACAGGGACGAGGGTATGGCTACACCTTC. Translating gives CASSQDLEQGRGYGYTF.

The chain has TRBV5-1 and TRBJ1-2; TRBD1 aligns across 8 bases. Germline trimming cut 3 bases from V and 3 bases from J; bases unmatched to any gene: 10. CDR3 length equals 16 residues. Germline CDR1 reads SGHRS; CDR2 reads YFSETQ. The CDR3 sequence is CASSSIDRGVDYGYTF. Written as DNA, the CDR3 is TGCGCCAGCAGCTCTATTGACAGGGGCGTAGACTATGGCTACACCTTC.

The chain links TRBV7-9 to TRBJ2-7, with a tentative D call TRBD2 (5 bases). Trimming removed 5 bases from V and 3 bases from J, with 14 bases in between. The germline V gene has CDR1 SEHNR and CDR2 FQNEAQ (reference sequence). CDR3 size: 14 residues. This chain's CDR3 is CASSPRRGGYEQYF. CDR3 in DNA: TGTGCCAGCAGCCCCCGCCGGGGTGGCTACGAGCAGTACTTC. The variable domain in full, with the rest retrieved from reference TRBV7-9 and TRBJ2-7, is DTGVSQNPRHKITKRGQNVTFRCDPISEHNRLYWYRQTLGQGPEFLTYFQNEAQLEKSRLLSDRFSAERPKGSFSTLEIQRTEQGDSAMYLCASSPRRGGYEQYFGPGTRLTVT.

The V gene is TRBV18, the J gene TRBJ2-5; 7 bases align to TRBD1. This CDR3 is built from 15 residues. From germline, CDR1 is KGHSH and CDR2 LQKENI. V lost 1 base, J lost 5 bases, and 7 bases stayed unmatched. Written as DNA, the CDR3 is TGTGCCAGCTCACCACGACAGGGTGGGGATGAGACCCAGTACTTC. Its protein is CASSPRQGGDETQYF.

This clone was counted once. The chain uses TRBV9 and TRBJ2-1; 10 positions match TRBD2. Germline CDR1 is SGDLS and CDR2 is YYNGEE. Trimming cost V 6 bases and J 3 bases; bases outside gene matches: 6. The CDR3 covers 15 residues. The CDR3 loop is CASNPSGSLYNEQFF. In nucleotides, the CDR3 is TGTGCCAGCAACCCTAGCGGGAGTCTCTACAATGAGCAGTTCTTC.

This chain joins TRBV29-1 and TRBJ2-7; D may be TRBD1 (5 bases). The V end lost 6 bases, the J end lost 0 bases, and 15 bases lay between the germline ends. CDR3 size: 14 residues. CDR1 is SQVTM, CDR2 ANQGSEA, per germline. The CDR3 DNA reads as TGCAGCGTGGGGATTGAGACAGCCTCCTACGAGCAGTACTTC. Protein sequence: CSVGIETASYEQYF.

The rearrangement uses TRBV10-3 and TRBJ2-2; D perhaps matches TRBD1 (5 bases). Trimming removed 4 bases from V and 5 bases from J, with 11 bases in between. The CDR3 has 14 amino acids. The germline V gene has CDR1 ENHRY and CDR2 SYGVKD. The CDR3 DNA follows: TGTGCCATCAGTGGTCTGGGGCCTACCGGGGAGCTGTTTTTT. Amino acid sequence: CAISGLGPTGELFF.

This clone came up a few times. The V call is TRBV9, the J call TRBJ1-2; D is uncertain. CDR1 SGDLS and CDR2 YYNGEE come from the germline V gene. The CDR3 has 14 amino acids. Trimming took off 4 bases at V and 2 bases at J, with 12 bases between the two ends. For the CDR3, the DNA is TGTGCCAGCAGCCCCCACGGAGGCAACTATGGCTACACCTTC. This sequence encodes CASSPHGGNYGYTF.

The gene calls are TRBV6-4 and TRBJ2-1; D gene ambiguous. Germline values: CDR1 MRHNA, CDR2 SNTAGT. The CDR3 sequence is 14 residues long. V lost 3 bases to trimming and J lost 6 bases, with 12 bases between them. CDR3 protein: CASSERFLGNEQFF. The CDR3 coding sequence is TGTGCCAGCAGTGAAAGGTTTTTGGGCAATGAGCAGTTCTTC.

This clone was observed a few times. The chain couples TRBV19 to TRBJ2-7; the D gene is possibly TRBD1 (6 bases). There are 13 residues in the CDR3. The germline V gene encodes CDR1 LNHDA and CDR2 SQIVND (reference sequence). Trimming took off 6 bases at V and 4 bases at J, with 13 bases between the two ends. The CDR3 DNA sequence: TGTGCCAGTAGCCCATTTCAGGGGTACGAGCAGTACTTC. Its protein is CASSPFQGYEQYF.